These 12 T cell receptor beta chains came from one sample sequenced in a study of CD8+ T cells in alopecia areata. It was cDNA, reverse transcribed from extracted RNA, that served as the sequencing template. Generated by immunoSEQ multiplex PCR, the TCRdb table keeps only in-frame clones and is missing some. The sample shows about 110,000 clones, none of them appearing just once. The specimen was lesional skin. These receptors were taken from a C3H/HeJ mouse with alopecia areata. The strain's MHC haplotype is H2-k.

This clone has a handful of counts. Gene names are the mouse ones. Read data end 4 residues before the CDR3 end; the end is taken from the germline J gene. The rearrangement links TRBV13-2 to TRBJ2-1, with D perhaps TRBD1 (6 bases). The CDR3 contains 11 residues. V lost 5 bases and J lost 6, with 6 bases in between. Looked up from germline, CDR1 is NNHNN and CDR2 is SYGAGS (reference sequence). CDR3 DNA, as far as it was read: TGTGCCAGCGGGACAGGTGCT. This sequence encodes CASGTGA. The complete CDR3 protein is CASGTGAEQFF.

To note about this clone: The gene names given are mouse names. The read terminates 4 residues ahead of where the CDR3 ends, so the germline J gene completes it. This chain links TRBV13-3 with TRBJ2-1; 9 bases map to TRBD1. The CDR3 is 14 amino acids. V gave up 6 bases and J gave up 6 bases; unmatched junction bases: 7. The germline gives CDR1 NNHDY, CDR2 SYVADS. CDR3 amino acids: CASTGQGDGAEQFF. CDR3 bases read: TGTGCCAGCACGGGACAGGGAGATGGTGCT.

Comments on this clone: The listed genes are named as in mouse. The read ends 4 residues early relative to the CDR3; the germline J gene fills the gap. The V call is TRBV13-3, the J call TRBJ2-1, with 12 bases identical to TRBD2. The CDR3 is 16 residues long. Germline CDR1 is NNHDY and CDR2 is SYVADS. The ends lost 2 bases at V and 3 bases at J; junction bases unmatched: 3. Partial CDR3 DNA: TGTGCCAGCAGTGACGACTGGGGGGGCCTCTATGCT. Translated, it gives CASSDDWGGLYA. The full CDR3 is CASSDDWGGLYAEQFF.

This clone has at least ten counts. Gene names denote mouse genes. The read gets to within 4 residues of the CDR3 end, and the germline J gene fills in the rest. The V call is TRBV13-3, the J call TRBJ2-3; 9 nucleotides align to TRBD2. Germline CDR1 is NNHDY and CDR2 is SYVADS. The trim removed 7 bases at V and 0 bases at J, leaving 3 bases unmatched. The CDR3 is 14 residues long. CDR3 DNA (partial): TGTGCCAGCTGGGGGGGCGCGAGTGCAGAA. Translated: CASWGGASAE. The full-length CDR3 reads as CASWGGASAETLYF.

Turning to this clone: Genes and germline come from the mouse. The read falls 4 residues short of the CDR3 end, and the missing part is taken from the germline J gene. This chain joins TRBV31 and TRBJ2-7; 11 positions match TRBD1. The trim removed 3 bases at V and 2 bases at J, leaving 6 bases unmatched. CDR3 size: 15 residues. Germline V gene data show CDR1 as GKSSPN and CDR2 as SITVG. The covered CDR3 bases are TGTGCCTGGAGAACCGGGACAGGGGGGCCCTAT. Its translation: CAWRTGTGGPY. The entire CDR3 sequence reads CAWRTGTGGPYEQYF.

As for this clone: Germline and genes here are mouse. The sequenced fragment ends 4 residues before the CDR3 boundary, so the rest is inferred from the germline J gene. The chain combines TRBV17 with TRBJ2-5; a weak D match, TRBD1 (7 bases). CDR1 and CDR2 (germline): MNHDT, YYDKIL. The ends were cut back, 1 base at V and 1 base at J, with 9 bases in the middle. The length of the CDR3 is 15 residues. The CDR3 DNA, read in part, is TGTGCTAGCAGTAGAGGAGGGGGCCACCAAGAC. Protein: CASSRGGGHQD. The full CDR3 sequence reads CASSRGGGHQDTQYF.

In its sample, this clone was seen a few times. The gene names given are mouse names. The observed sequence ends 4 residues before the CDR3 terminus, with the missing tail filled in from the germline J gene. The rearrangement joins TRBV13-2 to TRBJ2-3, with TRBD2 matching 11 bases. Trimming cost V 5 bases and J 0 bases; bases outside gene matches: 5. This CDR3 is built from 16 residues. Germline V CDR1 and CDR2: NNHNN, SYGAGS (reference sequence). The sequenced part of the CDR3 DNA is TGTGCCAGCGGAGGGGACTGGGGGCCTAGTGCAGAA. Encoded protein: CASGGDWGPSAE. The full-length CDR3 reads as CASGGDWGPSAETLYF.

This clone has a handful of counts. The genes are named according to mouse. The read ends 4 residues before the CDR3 terminus; that terminus is restored from the germline J gene. The rearrangement uses TRBV1 and TRBJ2-1; 9 bases agree with TRBD1. CDR3 size: 15 residues. The J segment lost 4 bases and the V segment lost 1 base, leaving 2 bases of the junction unmatched. Germline-derived CDR1 and CDR2 are NSQYPW and LRSPGD (reference sequence). The covered CDR3 bases are TGCACCTGCAGTGCAGGACAGGGGGATTATGCT. As protein: CTCSAGQGDYA. In full, the CDR3 is CTCSAGQGDYAEQFF.

This clone was recorded a few times. Gene and germline names: mouse. The CDR3 end is not reached by the read, which stops 4 residues before it; the germline J gene fills it in. The gene calls are TRBV13-3 and TRBJ1-4; 9 nucleotides line up with TRBD1. Germline V gene lookup returns CDR1 NNHDY and CDR2 SYVADS. The CDR3 loop spans 17 amino acids. With 0 bases clipped from V and 3 bases from J, the junction kept 6 bases outside the gene matches. The sequenced part of the CDR3 DNA is TGTGCCAGCAGTGATGAACAGGGGGCGCCCCCCAACGAA. Amino acids: CASSDEQGAPPNE. The CDR3 in its entirety is CASSDEQGAPPNERLFF.

About this clone itself: Translating the DNA gives a protein that differs from the TCRdb entry at residue 9; the protein shown here is that DNA translation. Germline and genes: mouse. The read terminates 3 residues before the CDR3 end, so the remaining end is supplied by the germline J gene. This chain uses TRBV19 with TRBJ1-3; D gene uncertain. This CDR3 has 12 residues. The ends were cut back, 5 bases at V and 6 bases at J, with 9 bases in the middle. Per germline, CDR1 FNHDT and CDR2 SITEND (reference sequence). CDR3 bases read: TGTGCCAGCAGCCCCAAAATAAATACG. This codes for CASSPKINT. The full CDR3 sequence reads CASSPKINTLYF.

This clone was seen a handful of times. Mouse gene names apply. With the read ending 4 residues before the CDR3 end, the germline J gene is used to fill in that end. The chain employs TRBV29 and TRBJ2-1; 13 bases map to TRBD2. Looked up from germline, CDR1 is MSHET and CDR2 is SYDVDS. CDR3 length: 15 residues. V was clipped by 6 bases and J by 6 bases; unmatched bases: 5. This CDR3 is CASRTGLGGFAEQFF. CDR3 bases read: TGTGCTAGCAGAACGGGACTGGGGGGGTTTGCT.

Comments on this clone: The gene names given are mouse names. The read is 4 residues too short to cover the CDR3 end, so that end is filled in from the germline J gene. This chain joins TRBV5 and TRBJ2-5; 7 bases are a match to TRBD2. The CDR3 sequence is 14 residues long. V was pared by 3 bases and J by 2 bases, with 2 bases of the junction left unmatched. Per germline, CDR1 LGHNA and CDR2 YNLKQL (reference sequence). The sequenced CDR3 bases are TGTGCCAGCAGCCATCGACTGGGCCAAGAC. As protein: CASSHRLGQD. In full, the CDR3 reads CASSHRLGQDTQYF.